Shown below are 18 T cell receptor beta chains from a single sample sequenced in a study of cytomegalovirus exposure and HLA in healthy donors. Primers included in the PCR were 60 Vbeta and 13 Jbeta primers. Produced via immunoSEQ multiplex PCR; TCRdb's table is partial and in-frame only. The profile covers around 40,000 clones, with approximately 70% appearing a single time and around 3.9% taken by the ten largest. Material for sequencing was PBMCs. These TCRs come from a middle-aged man in good health and CMV-seronegative.

The J gene is TRBJ1-5, the V gene TRBV6-5; TRBD1 agrees at 10 bases. V lost 0 bases, J lost 5 bases, and 1 base stayed unmatched. The CDR3 is 15 amino acids. Germline CDR1 is MNHEY and CDR2 is SVGAGI. The CDR3 DNA is TGTGCCAGCAGTTACTCGACAGGGGGCCATCAGCCCCAGCATTTT. Translating it yields CASSYSTGGHQPQHF.

CDR3 in amino acids: CASSEFSGQAYEQYF. The CDR3 bases are TGTGCCAGCAGTGAATTCTCGGGACAGGCCTACGAGCAGTACTTC. The chain uses TRBV6-1 and TRBJ2-7, with 8 bases identical to TRBD1. Germline lookup yields CDR1 MNHNS and CDR2 SASEGT. CDR3 length: 15 residues. Trimming took 2 bases from V and 2 from J; bases not matched to a gene: 5.

This clone has more than one count but fewer than ten. This rearrangement joins TRBV6-1 to TRBJ1-2, with TRBD1 matching 9 bases. Germline V gene data show CDR1 as MNHNS and CDR2 as SASEGT. The CDR3 is 16 residues long. The V and J ends lost 0 bases and 4 bases, in that order; junction bases with no gene match: 6. In nucleotides, the CDR3 is TGTGCCAGCAGTGAAGCCCCCGGGACAGGGTCCTATGGCTACACCTTC. Its protein product is CASSEAPGTGSYGYTF.

This clone was counted between two and nine times. The genes are TRBV5-6 and TRBJ1-2; D uncertain. This CDR3 is built from 16 residues. V lost 4 bases and J 4 bases, leaving 20 bases between the germline ends. Looked up from germline, CDR1 is SGHDT and CDR2 is YYEEEE. In DNA, the CDR3 is TGTGCCAGCAGCCCGCTTAGTCCCGAGAATCCCTATGGCTACACCTTC. It encodes CASSPLSPENPYGYTF. The entire variable domain, with the rest obtained from reference TRBV5-6 and TRBJ1-2, is as follows: DAGVTQSPTHLIKTRGQQVTLRCSPKSGHDTVSWYQQALGQGPQFIFQYYEEEERQRGNFPDRFSGHQFPNYSSELNVNALLLGDSALYLCASSPLSPENPYGYTFGSGTRLTVV.

The rearrangement links TRBV9 to TRBJ2-7; D call uncertain. V lost 0 bases and J 6 bases, leaving 13 bases between the germline ends. The germline gives CDR1 SGDLS, CDR2 YYNGEE. This CDR3 has 14 amino acids. This CDR3 is CASSVEQVPIEQYF. CDR3 coding DNA: TGTGCCAGCAGCGTAGAGCAGGTACCCATCGAGCAGTACTTC.

The chain couples TRBV6-5 to TRBJ1-6; perhaps TRBD1 as D (6 bases). Germline CDR1 is MNHEY and CDR2 is SVGAGI. V gave up 2 bases and J gave up 5 bases, with 10 bases separating them. The CDR3 covers 15 residues. CDR3 protein: CASSYQGIHNSPLHF. The CDR3 coding sequence is TGTGCCAGCAGTTACCAGGGGATCCATAATTCACCCCTCCACTTT.

The V gene is TRBV7-8, the J gene TRBJ2-1; 10 bases agree with TRBD2. The germline gives CDR1 SGHVS, CDR2 FQNEAQ. J gave up 8 bases and V 4 bases, and 8 bases lay outside the gene matches. This CDR3 contains 15 residues. The CDR3 region has the DNA TGTGCCAGCAGCTCGAGCGGGGGGGCCAGGTATGAGCAGTTCTTC. Its protein is CASSSSGGARYEQFF. The whole variable domain, remainder taken from reference TRBV7-8 and TRBJ2-1, is GAGVSQSPRYKVAKRGQDVALRCDPISGHVSLFWYQQALGQGPEFLTYFQNEAQLDKSGLPSDRFFAERPEGSVSTLKIQRTQQEDSAVYLCASSSSGGARYEQFFGPGTRLTVL.

This clone came up a few times. CDR3 sequence reads: CASSLAQGLSYEQYF. The CDR3 DNA sequence: TGTGCCAGCAGCTTAGCACAGGGGCTCTCCTACGAGCAGTACTTC. The J gene is TRBJ2-7, the V gene TRBV13; 7 nucleotides line up with TRBD1. CDR1 and CDR2 from the germline V gene are PRHDT and FYEKMQ (reference sequence). With V trimmed by 1 base and J by 0 bases, 3 bases remained unmatched. The CDR3 has 15 amino acids.

For this clone: Relative to the germline gene, one junction end is altered; a read error may explain this. The gene calls are TRBV7-9 and TRBJ1-2, with 7 bases matching TRBD1. CDR3 length: 15 residues. Germline V gene lookup returns CDR1 SEHNR and CDR2 FQNEAQ (reference sequence). The CDR3, as DNA: TGTGCCTGCAGCGGATGGGACAGTTCTAACTATGGCTACACCTTC. This translates into CACSGWDSSNYGYTF.

The chain recombines TRBV4-3 with TRBJ2-7; TRBD1 matches at 10 bases. The germline CDR1 and CDR2 sequences are LGHNA and YSLEER. The V and J ends lost 2 bases and 2 bases, in that order; junction bases with no gene match: 3. CDR3 length: 15 amino acids. CDR3 sequence: CASSQSGQGAYEQYF. CDR3 bases: TGCGCCAGCAGCCAATCAGGACAGGGGGCCTACGAGCAGTACTTC.

This clone was observed a few times. J is TRBJ2-7 and V is TRBV30; D is possibly TRBD1 (5 bases). Germline V CDR1 and CDR2: GTSNPN, SVGIG (reference sequence). The CDR3 contains 15 residues. V was clipped by 4 bases and J by 2 bases, with 18 bases between them. The CDR3 nucleotides read TGTGCCTGGACTGGGGTTACAGGACGGGCCTACGAGCAGTACTTC. Amino acid sequence: CAWTGVTGRAYEQYF.

The CDR3 nucleotides are TGCAGCGTTCTCCCTGCAACTAATGAAAAACTGTTTTTT. This translates into CSVLPATNEKLFF. J is TRBJ1-4 and V is TRBV29-1; no clear D gene. Trimming removed 5 bases from V and 0 bases from J, with 7 bases in between. Germline-derived CDR1 and CDR2 are SQVTM and ANQGSEA. There are 13 residues in the CDR3.

The chain couples TRBV7-9 to TRBJ1-1, with D possibly being TRBD1 (6 bases). This CDR3 has 17 amino acids. Germline CDR1 reads SEHNR; CDR2 reads FQNEAQ (reference sequence). Trimming removed 5 bases at V and 0 bases at J, with 19 bases between. CDR3 sequence: CASSTGTLSVMNTEAFF. CDR3 sequence (DNA): TGTGCCAGCAGCACCGGGACACTGTCTGTTATGAACACTGAAGCTTTCTTT.

This rearrangement joins TRBV6-1 to TRBJ2-7; 11 nucleotides match TRBD1. The trim removed 6 bases at V and 3 bases at J, leaving 7 bases unmatched. CDR1 and CDR2 (germline): MNHNS, SASEGT. The CDR3 totals 15 residues. In DNA, the CDR3 is TGTGCCAGCAGCGGGCCGGGACAGGGGGTCTACGAGCAGTACTTC. Amino acids: CASSGPGQGVYEQYF.

The V gene is TRBV6-6, the J gene TRBJ2-1; 10 positions match TRBD2. The V and J ends lost 4 bases and 8 bases, in that order; junction bases with no gene match: 5. The CDR3 runs to 14 residues. Per germline, CDR1 MNHNY and CDR2 SVGAGI (reference sequence). CDR3 region: CASSSGTSADEQFF. DNA of the CDR3: TGTGCCAGCAGTTCCGGGACTAGCGCCGATGAGCAGTTCTTC.

The chain joins TRBV7-9 to TRBJ2-5, with a weak D call TRBD2 (6 bases). Trimming stripped 1 base from V and 5 bases from J, with 17 bases between. Germline V lookup: CDR1 SEHNR, CDR2 FQNEAQ (reference sequence). This CDR3 is built from 16 residues. The CDR3 here is CASSLGGDPTSETQYF. The CDR3 DNA sequence: TGTGCCAGCAGCTTAGGAGGGGACCCAACTAGCGAGACCCAGTACTTC.

The chain couples TRBV2 to TRBJ2-7, with D maybe TRBD1 (5 bases). The V end was cut by 6 bases, the J end by 0 bases, with 12 bases between. The CDR3 spans 14 residues. Germline loops: CDR1 SNHLY, CDR2 FYNNEI. The CDR3 is CASSVDSSSYEQYF. DNA for the CDR3: TGTGCCAGCAGCGTCGACAGTAGCTCCTACGAGCAGTACTTC.

This rearrangement joins TRBV6-1 to TRBJ2-7, with a weak D call TRBD2 (6 bases). The CDR3 contains 15 residues. Germline V CDR1 and CDR2: MNHNS, SASEGT. Trimming stripped 4 bases from V and 1 base from J, with 14 bases between. The CDR3 region has the DNA TGTGCCAGCAGTGGCCCACCGACTAGTTCCTACGAGCAGTACTTC. Translation gives CASSGPPTSSYEQYF.